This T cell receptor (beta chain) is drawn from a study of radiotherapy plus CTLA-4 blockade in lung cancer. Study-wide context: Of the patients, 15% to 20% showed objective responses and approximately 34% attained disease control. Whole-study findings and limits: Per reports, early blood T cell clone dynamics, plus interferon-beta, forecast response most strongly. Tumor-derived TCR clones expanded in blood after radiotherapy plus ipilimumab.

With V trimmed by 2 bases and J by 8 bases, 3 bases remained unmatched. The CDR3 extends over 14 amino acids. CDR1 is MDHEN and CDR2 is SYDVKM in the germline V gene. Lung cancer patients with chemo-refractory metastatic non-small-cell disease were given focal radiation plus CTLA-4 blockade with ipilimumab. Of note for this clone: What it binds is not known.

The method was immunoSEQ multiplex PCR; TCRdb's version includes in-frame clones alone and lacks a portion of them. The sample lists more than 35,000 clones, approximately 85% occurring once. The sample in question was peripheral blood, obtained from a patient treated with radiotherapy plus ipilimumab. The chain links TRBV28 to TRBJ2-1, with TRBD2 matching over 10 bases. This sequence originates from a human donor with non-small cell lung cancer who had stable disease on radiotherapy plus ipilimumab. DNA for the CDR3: TGTGCCAGCAGTTTACGGCTAGCGGGGGATGAGCAGTTCTTC. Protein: CASSLRLAGDEQFF.